A single sample is the source of the 3 T cell receptor beta chains below, sequenced in a study of blood T cell repertoires in COVID-19. Sequenced by immunoSEQ multiplex PCR; TCRdb stores in-frame clones only, minus some. In the table there are hundreds of thousands of clones, 89% of which are singletons. Source material: peripheral blood. These TCRs come from a man aged 18 to 30 with COVID-19, enrolled during active disease.

Written as DNA, the CDR3 is TGTGCCAGCAGCCAAGATGGGACTTGGGAATACGAGCAGTACTTC. Translation gives CASSQDGTWEYEQYF. The rearrangement uses TRBV3-1 (or the pseudogene TRBV3-2) and TRBJ2-7; D is possibly TRBD2 (6 bases). Germline-derived CDR1 and CDR2 are LGHDT and YNNKEL (reference sequence). The CDR3 contains 15 residues. Trimming removed 0 bases from V and 4 bases from J, with 13 bases in between.

The gene calls are TRBV19 and TRBJ1-1, with TRBD1 identical over 7 bases. Unmatched junction bases numbered 4, after V lost 6 bases and J lost 0 bases. Germline-derived CDR1 and CDR2 are LNHDA and SQIVND (reference sequence). There are 14 residues in the CDR3. The CDR3 region is CASREGQLNTEAFF. The CDR3 coding sequence is TGTGCCAGTAGGGAGGGACAGCTGAACACTGAAGCTTTCTTT.

The CDR3 sequence: CASSPTVGHLFLPPYEQYF. CDR3 nucleotide sequence: TGCGCCAGCAGTCCAACCGTGGGACACCTGTTCCTCCCCCCCTACGAGCAGTACTTC. V usage is TRBV23-1 and J usage is TRBJ2-7; a possible D gene is TRBD1 (6 bases). TRBV23-1 is designated an ORF whose function remains uncertain. This CDR3 has 19 amino acids. The V end lost 4 bases, the J end lost 2 bases, and 27 bases lay between the germline ends.